What follows are 27 T cell receptor beta chains derived from one specimen sequenced in a study of vaccination and CD4 T cells after COVID-19. Cultured CD4+ T cell DNA underwent sequencing with the Oncomine TCR Beta short-read assay. Using its own MiXCR run on the PCR reads, TCRdb lists one record per CDR3 protein. Of around 13,000 distinct CDR3 sequences in the sample, 43% were seen once. These receptors' targets are unknown. Described treatment: approximately nine-day PBMC culture with coronavirus spike peptide pools or control peptides (ViraFEST assay). The sample consisted of CD4+ T cells from blood, cultured in vitro. These receptors all stem from a human donor who had recovered from COVID-19.

This chain joins TRBV6-1 and TRBJ2-4, with TRBD2 identical over 14 bases. V lost 6 bases to trimming and J lost 8 bases; unmatched junction nucleotides: 12. This CDR3 spans 17 amino acids. Germline V CDR1 and CDR2: MNHNS, SASEGT. The CDR3 DNA sequence: TGTGCCAGCAGCAACGCCCGGACTAGCGGGGGGTTCTACATTCAGTACTTC. Amino acid sequence: CASSNARTSGGFYIQYF.

The chain carries TRBV2 and TRBJ2-7; TRBD2 aligns across 8 bases. Trimming cost V 6 bases and J 0 bases; bases outside gene matches: 4. CDR1 and CDR2 (germline): SNHLY, FYNNEI. This CDR3 region has 14 residues. CDR3 loop: CASRERGYSYEQYF. The CDR3 nucleotides read TGTGCCAGCAGAGAGCGGGGGTACTCCTACGAGCAGTACTTC.

This clonotype showed up just once. This sequence joins TRBV7-9 and TRBJ2-1; 7 nucleotides line up with TRBD1. Trimming took 4 bases from V and 9 from J; bases not matched to a gene: 18. Looked up from germline, CDR1 is SEHNR and CDR2 is FQNEAQ (reference sequence). This CDR3 has 17 residues. CDR3 residues: CASSSLRDSGLLREQFF. Here the CDR3 DNA reads TGTGCCAGCAGCTCGCTCCGGGACAGTGGCCTATTGCGTGAGCAGTTCTTC.

The chain employs TRBV19 and TRBJ1-2, with 8 positions matching TRBD1. With 6 bases clipped from V and 6 bases from J, the junction kept 6 bases outside the gene matches. Germline V gives CDR1 LNHDA, CDR2 SQIVND (reference sequence). CDR3 length: 13 residues. CDR3 sequence reads: CASRPTGVDGYTF. For the CDR3, the DNA is TGTGCCAGTAGGCCGACAGGGGTCGATGGCTACACCTTC.

This clonotype appeared a few times. In nucleotides, the CDR3 is TGCGCCAGCAGCTTGGGCGCAAATTCACCCCTCCACTTT. It specifies CASSLGANSPLHF. The chain combines TRBV5-1 with TRBJ1-6, with D hard to call. V gave up 0 bases and J gave up 7 bases, with 5 bases separating them. This CDR3 has 13 amino acids. Germline V gene data show CDR1 as SGHRS and CDR2 as YFSETQ. The variable domain in full, with the rest retrieved from reference TRBV5-1 and TRBJ1-6, is KAGVTQTPRYLIKTRGQQVTLSCSPISGHRSVSWYQQTPGQGLQFLFEYFSETQRNKGNFPGRFSGRQFSNSRSEMNVSTLELGDSALYLCASSLGANSPLHFGNGTRLTVT.

The chain uses TRBV2 and TRBJ1-2, with 7 bases that match TRBD1. The CDR3 runs to 14 residues. Looked up from germline, CDR1 is SNHLY and CDR2 is FYNNEI. The V gene end was trimmed by 3 bases and the J gene end by 3 bases; junction bases not matched to a gene: 4. The DNA for the CDR3 is TGTGCCAGCAGTGACGACAGGGATCACTATGGCTACACCTTC. Its translation is CASSDDRDHYGYTF.

The V and J genes are TRBV15 and TRBJ2-7; 8 bases map to TRBD1. J was trimmed by 3 bases and V by 5 bases; bases with no gene match: 0. Germline CDR1 reads LNHNV; CDR2 reads YYDKDF (reference sequence). This CDR3 is built from 12 residues. This CDR3 reads CATSGTGYEQYF. The CDR3 DNA is TGTGCCACCAGCGGGACAGGCTACGAGCAGTACTTC.

V gene TRBV6-5 combines with J gene TRBJ1-2; D gene ambiguous. From germline, CDR1 is MNHEY and CDR2 SVGAGI. This CDR3 region has 13 residues. The V gene lost 4 bases and the J gene lost 4 bases, with 10 bases spanning the gap. The chain's CDR3 is CASSSPAGYGYTF. The CDR3 coding sequence is TGTGCCAGCAGTTCCCCGGCTGGCTATGGCTACACCTTC.

The V gene is TRBV21-1, the J gene TRBJ2-5; TRBD1, the D gene given by the table, was not confirmed from the DNA. TRBV21-1 is deemed a pseudogene. The CDR3 contains 16 residues. In DNA, the CDR3 is TGTGCCAGCAGTTTTCAGGGGTTGGTCCACCAAGAGACCCAGTACTTC. Translating it yields CASSFQGLVHQETQYF.

This clonotype came up a few times. V usage is TRBV11-2 and J usage is TRBJ2-2; a weak D match, TRBD1 (6 bases). The CDR3 runs to 15 residues. CDR1 is SGHAT and CDR2 is FQNNGV in the germline V gene. V lost 2 bases and J lost 6, with 13 bases in between. The CDR3 sequence: CASSLLVRGSGELFF. The CDR3 nucleotides read TGTGCCAGCAGCTTATTAGTCAGGGGATCCGGGGAGCTGTTTTTT.

This clonotype was counted between two and nine times. The V gene is TRBV27, the J gene TRBJ2-2; D is perhaps TRBD1 (6 bases). Looked up from germline, CDR1 is MNHEY and CDR2 is SMNVEV (reference sequence). CDR3 length: 14 amino acids. V lost 6 bases and J lost 1, with 9 bases in between. CDR3 in DNA: TGTGCCAGCAGCAGGACAGTGAACACCGGGGAGCTGTTTTTT. As protein: CASSRTVNTGELFF.

The chain couples TRBV4-1 to TRBJ2-7; 7 bases agree with TRBD1. The CDR3 is 15 amino acids. With 3 bases clipped from V and 1 base from J, the junction kept 6 bases outside the gene matches. The V gene's germline CDR1 is MGHRA and CDR2 YSYEKL. The DNA of the CDR3 is TGCGCCAGCAGCCAGGTTGACAGGGATTCCTACGAGCAGTACTTC. Encoded protein: CASSQVDRDSYEQYF.

The chain carries TRBV12-3 or TRBV12-4 and TRBJ2-3; D tentatively reads TRBD1 or TRBD2 (5 bases each). CDR3 length: 17 residues. V was pared by 5 bases and J by 3 bases, with 21 bases between. CDR3 protein: CASSPRAQLRGTDTQYF. The CDR3 DNA reads TGTGCCAGCAGTCCGAGGGCGCAGCTTAGGGGTACAGATACGCAGTATTTT.

A few counts support this clonotype. This sequence joins TRBV20-1 and TRBJ2-7, with 8 bases aligning to TRBD1. Germline V gives CDR1 DFQATT, CDR2 SNEGSKA (reference sequence). The CDR3 is made up of 16 amino acids. V lost 0 bases, J lost 4 bases, and 11 bases stayed unmatched. The CDR3 protein is CSARDRTGTAMYEQYF. CDR3 in DNA: TGCAGTGCTAGAGATAGGACAGGGACTGCAATGTACGAGCAGTACTTC.

This clonotype was detected only a few times. V gene TRBV12-3 or TRBV12-4 combines with J gene TRBJ1-5, with D hard to call. Trimming left V 3 bases short and J 12 bases short, with 9 bases between. There are 11 residues in the CDR3. The CDR3 is CASSFERDQHF. The CDR3 region has the DNA TGTGCCAGCAGTTTCGAGAGGGACCAGCATTTT.

The chain joins TRBV5-1 to TRBJ1-4; TRBD1 is a possible D gene (5 bases). V dropped 0 bases and J dropped 7 bases, with 13 bases sitting between them. The CDR3 consists of 15 residues. The germline V gene encodes CDR1 SGHRS and CDR2 YFSETQ. DNA of the CDR3: TGCGCCAGCAGCTTGGGTCCCCAGGGTAGTGAAAAACTGTTTTTT. Translation: CASSLGPQGSEKLFF. The complete variable domain, with remaining parts taken from reference TRBV5-1 and TRBJ1-4, reads KAGVTQTPRYLIKTRGQQVTLSCSPISGHRSVSWYQQTPGQGLQFLFEYFSETQRNKGNFPGRFSGRQFSNSRSEMNVSTLELGDSALYLCASSLGPQGSEKLFFGSGTQLSVL.

The J gene is TRBJ1-2, the V gene TRBV20-1; D is unclear. CDR1 and CDR2 from the germline V gene are DFQATT and SNEGSKA (reference sequence). The CDR3 covers 11 residues. V was shortened by 8 bases and J by 8 bases, with 15 bases between the two germline ends. The CDR3 region is CSIRGTGGYTF. In DNA form, the CDR3 reads TGCAGTATCAGAGGTACCGGAGGCTACACCTTC.

The chain is built from TRBV2 and TRBJ2-4; maybe TRBD2 (7 bases). Trimming pared 3 bases from V and 8 bases from J, leaving 11 bases between. There are 13 residues in the CDR3. The germline CDR1 and CDR2 sequences are SNHLY and FYNNEI. The CDR3 DNA follows: TGTGCCAGCAGTGATGGGGGGGCCGACATTCAGTACTTC. Its translation: CASSDGGADIQYF.

Only a few counts were recorded for this clonotype. V usage is TRBV18 and J usage is TRBJ2-3, with D possibly matching TRBD2 (5 bases). The germline gives CDR1 KGHSH, CDR2 LQKENI. The length of the CDR3 is 13 residues. V lost 8 bases, J lost 1 base, and 10 bases lay in between. The CDR3 DNA reads as TGTGCCAGCGCCGCCGGGGGCACAGATACGCAGTATTTT. Translated: CASAAGGTDTQYF.

On this clonotype: Germline and junction disagree at one end, which may indicate a read error. This chain connects TRBV23-1 to TRBJ1-5, with TRBD1 matching over 7 bases. TRBV23-1 belongs to the ORF category, with a function that is uncertain. The CDR3 sequence is 14 residues long. CDR3 nucleotides: TGTGCCAGCAGCTCCGTCAGGGGGACTCAGCCCCAGCATTTT. Its protein is CASSSVRGTQPQHF.

The chain has TRBV19 and TRBJ1-6; D is unresolved. CDR1 and CDR2 from the germline V gene are LNHDA and SQIVND (reference sequence). V was clipped by 6 bases and J by 11 bases, with 17 bases between them. The CDR3 is 14 amino acids. CDR3 sequence (DNA): TGTGCCAGTAGAACTGTGGGCAGCTGGACACCCCTCCACTTT. Encoded protein: CASRTVGSWTPLHF.

CDR3 amino acids: CASSPQGFTNTGELFF. CDR3 in DNA: TGTGCCAGCTCACCACAAGGGTTTACGAACACCGGGGAGCTGTTTTTT. V and J are TRBV18 and TRBJ2-2; D call uncertain. Germline V CDR1 and CDR2: KGHSH, LQKENI. The CDR3 extends over 16 amino acids. Trimming pared 1 base from V and 0 bases from J, leaving 9 bases between. The entire variable domain, with the rest obtained from reference TRBV18 and TRBJ2-2, is as follows: NAGVMQNPRHLVRRRGQEARLRCSPMKGHSHVYWYRQLPEEGLKFMVYLQKENIIDESGMPKERFSAEFPKEGPSILRIQQVVRGDSAAYFCASSPQGFTNTGELFFGEGSRLTVL.

The chain carries TRBV18 and TRBJ1-5, with no clear D. The CDR3 is made up of 15 amino acids. Trimming shortened V by 0 bases and J by 3 bases, and 9 bases separated the two germline ends. Germline lookup yields CDR1 KGHSH and CDR2 LQKENI. CDR3 loop: CASSPPATVNQPQHF. CDR3 DNA sequence: TGTGCCAGCTCACCACCGGCGACGGTCAATCAGCCCCAGCATTTT.

V usage is TRBV6-1 and J usage is TRBJ2-2; possibly TRBD1 for D (5 bases). Trimming removed 8 bases at V and 6 bases at J, with 13 bases between. Germline CDR1 and CDR2: MNHNS and SASEGT. The CDR3 is 13 amino acids. The DNA for the CDR3 is TGTGCCAGCGGAACCAGGGCGGCCGGGGAGCTGTTTTTT. It codes for CASGTRAAGELFF.

There are a few counts of this clonotype. CDR3 bases: TGTGCCAGCAGCTTAGCGCAGTCGTCCCTGCTCTTAGCTTTCTTT. It specifies CASSLAQSSLLLAFF. The V and J genes are TRBV7-9 and TRBJ1-1; D uncertain. Germline V gives CDR1 SEHNR, CDR2 FQNEAQ (reference sequence). The V end lost 0 bases, the J end lost 10 bases, and 18 bases lay between the germline ends. The CDR3 length is 15 residues.

V usage is TRBV14 and J usage is TRBJ2-5; 7 bases match TRBD1. After removal of 4 bases from V and 5 bases from J, the junction contained 10 bases not matched to a gene. Germline CDR1 is SGHDN and CDR2 is FVKESK. CDR3 size: 15 residues. The CDR3, as DNA: TGTGCCAGCAGCCGAAGGACAGGCCTCAGGGAGACCCAGTACTTC. Residues: CASSRRTGLRETQYF.

This clonotype has a handful of counts. This chain joins TRBV4-1 and TRBJ2-5; D possibly corresponds to TRBD1 (6 bases). Trimming stripped 0 bases from V and 6 bases from J, with 17 bases between. The length of the CDR3 is 16 residues. Germline CDR1 reads MGHRA; CDR2 reads YSYEKL. The CDR3 spells CASSQESGRGRQTQYF. The CDR3 DNA sequence: TGCGCCAGCAGCCAAGAATCGGGCAGGGGCAGGCAGACCCAGTACTTC.